The 15 T cell receptor beta chains below were found in one sample sequenced in a study of cytomegalovirus exposure and HLA in healthy donors. The primer mix had 60 Vbeta and 13 Jbeta primers. Sequenced by immunoSEQ multiplex PCR; TCRdb stores in-frame clones only, minus some. The sample includes 150,000 to 200,000 clones, around 79% of them seen just once. Sequencing used PBMCs. These receptors were taken from a man in his forties or fifties in good health and CMV-seropositive.

The chain couples TRBV28 to TRBJ1-5; TRBD1 agrees at 9 bases. The CDR3 contains 14 residues. V lost 6 bases, J lost 5 bases, and 5 bases stayed unmatched. CDR1 and CDR2 (germline): MDHEN, SYDVKM. CDR3 nucleotides: TGTGCCAGCAGCCTGACAGGGGGGTATCAGCCCCAGCATTTT. Its protein product is CASSLTGGYQPQHF.

The chain uses TRBV20-1 and TRBJ2-5; possible D gene TRBD2, 7 bases. Germline lookup yields CDR1 DFQATT and CDR2 SNEGSKA (reference sequence). The V end lost 8 bases, the J end lost 1 base, and 8 bases lay between the germline ends. CDR3 size: 11 residues. CDR3 bases: TGCAGTCGGGGGGCCCAAGAGACCCAGTACTTC. Amino acids: CSRGAQETQYF.

The CDR3 protein is CARSLVPSTGVNEKLFF. In DNA, the CDR3 is TGTGCCAGAAGCTTGGTCCCCTCGACAGGGGTTAATGAAAAACTGTTTTTT. The chain uses TRBV5-3 and TRBJ1-4; 8 nucleotides agree with TRBD1. TRBV5-3 is marked as an open reading frame, function uncertain. V shed 0 bases and J 4 bases; nucleotides not matched to a gene: 8. The CDR3 is made up of 17 amino acids.

The chain has TRBV4-3 and TRBJ1-2; D is undetermined. CDR3 length equals 15 residues. Germline V gene data show CDR1 as LGHNA and CDR2 as YSLEER. V gave up 0 bases and J gave up 4 bases, with 12 bases separating them. The CDR3 is CASSQDAGSTYGYTF. CDR3 in DNA: TGCGCCAGCAGCCAAGATGCGGGGTCGACCTATGGCTACACCTTC.

This sequence joins TRBV5-6 and TRBJ1-4; TRBD1 agrees at 9 bases. The CDR3 has 14 amino acids. Per the germline V gene, CDR1 is SGHDT and CDR2 is YYEEEE. Trimming removed 3 bases from V and 5 bases from J; junction bases left unmatched: 2. CDR3 nucleotides: TGTGCCAGCAGCTGGGGGACAGGGAATGAAAAACTGTTTTTT. This encodes CASSWGTGNEKLFF.

The chain carries TRBV28 and TRBJ1-6; possible D gene TRBD1, 6 bases. The CDR3 has 15 amino acids. V dropped 3 bases and J dropped 5 bases, with 11 bases sitting between them. In germline, CDR1 is MDHEN, CDR2 SYDVKM. The CDR3 region is CASSLGGADNSPLHF. The DNA for the CDR3 is TGTGCCAGCAGTTTGGGGGGGGCCGATAATTCACCCCTCCACTTT.

This sequence joins TRBV5-8 and TRBJ2-5; D gene unclear. Germline values: CDR1 SGHTS, CDR2 YDEGEE. V shed 2 bases and J shed 5 bases, with 10 bases lying between them. CDR3 size: 13 residues. CDR3 in amino acids: CASSFMVQETQYF. The DNA of the CDR3 is TGTGCCAGCAGCTTCATGGTACAGGAGACCCAGTACTTC. Full variable domain (outside the CDR3, taken from reference TRBV5-8 and TRBJ2-5): EAGVTQSPTHLIKTRGQQATLRCSPISGHTSVYWYQQALGLGLQFLLWYDEGEERNRGNFPPRFSGRQFPNYSSELNVNALELEDSALYLCASSFMVQETQYFGPGTRLLVL.

The chain uses TRBV7-9 and TRBJ1-1; 7 bases map to TRBD1. Germline-derived CDR1 and CDR2 are SEHNR and FQNEAQ (reference sequence). Germline trimming cut 7 bases from V and 10 bases from J; bases unmatched to any gene: 12. This CDR3 is built from 13 residues. CDR3 residues: CASTRGTGTVAFF. The CDR3 DNA reads as TGTGCCAGCACCCGGGGGACCGGGACAGTAGCTTTCTTT.

The V and J genes are TRBV30 and TRBJ2-3; the match to TRBD2 covers 8 bases. Germline trimming cut 0 bases from V and 1 base from J; bases unmatched to any gene: 0. This CDR3 region has 14 residues. Germline V CDR1 and CDR2: GTSNPN, SVGIG (reference sequence). The CDR3 nucleotides read TGTGCCTGGAGTGTGCGGGGGGGCACAGATACGCAGTATTTT. The encoded protein is CAWSVRGGTDTQYF.

DNA for the CDR3: TGTGCCAGCAGCACGGACAGGGGAAATCAGCCCCAGCATTTT. This gives the protein CASSTDRGNQPQHF. This rearrangement joins TRBV7-8 to TRBJ1-5, with 9 bases lining up with TRBD1. The CDR3 sequence is 14 residues long. Unmatched junction bases numbered 3, after V lost 5 bases and J lost 4 bases. Germline CDR1 reads SGHVS; CDR2 reads FQNEAQ.

V usage is TRBV6-4 and J usage is TRBJ2-3; 10 bases match TRBD2. With V trimmed by 0 bases and J by 6 bases, 9 bases remained unmatched. The CDR3 extends over 17 amino acids. The germline V gene encodes CDR1 MRHNA and CDR2 SNTAGT. CDR3 amino acids: CASSDSAAGGPLDTQYF. The CDR3 DNA reads as TGTGCCAGCAGTGACTCGGCAGCGGGGGGGCCTTTGGATACGCAGTATTTT.

This chain links TRBV5-1 with TRBJ1-1; TRBD1 matches 12 bases. The junction had 9 bases not matched to a gene; V was cut back by 4 bases and J by 5 bases. Germline V CDR1 and CDR2: SGHRS, YFSETQ. CDR3 length equals 16 residues. CDR3 sequence reads: CASSAGTGGAGTEAFF. The CDR3 DNA reads as TGCGCCAGCAGCGCCGGGACAGGGGGCGCGGGGACTGAAGCTTTCTTT.

This clone appeared a single time. The chain combines TRBV6-6 with TRBJ1-3; D gene unclear. The length of the CDR3 is 16 residues. Trimming pared 6 bases from V and 0 bases from J, leaving 15 bases between. Germline V lookup: CDR1 MNHNY, CDR2 SVGAGI (reference sequence). The CDR3 bases are TGTGCCAGCAGGATTGCTCCCCCGAGCTCTGGAAACACCATATATTTT. Residues: CASRIAPPSSGNTIYF.

The rearrangement joins TRBV7-2 to TRBJ2-2, with 9 bases lining up with TRBD2. CDR1 is SGHTA, CDR2 FQGNSA, per germline. J was trimmed by 1 base and V by 7 bases; bases with no gene match: 10. The length of the CDR3 is 17 residues. CDR3 DNA sequence: TGTGCCAGCACCCTCCGGCGGGGGGGGATGAACACCGGGGAGCTGTTTTTT. Translating gives CASTLRRGGMNTGELFF.

V usage is TRBV7-6 and J usage is TRBJ2-1, with 14 nucleotides matching TRBD2. V lost 4 bases to trimming and J lost 5 bases; unmatched junction nucleotides: 4. CDR1 SGHVS and CDR2 FNYEAQ come from the germline V gene. The CDR3 covers 16 residues. The DNA for the CDR3 is TGTGCCAGCAGCTACCGACTAGCGGGGGGGGACAATGAGCAGTTCTTC. Translated, it gives CASSYRLAGGDNEQFF.